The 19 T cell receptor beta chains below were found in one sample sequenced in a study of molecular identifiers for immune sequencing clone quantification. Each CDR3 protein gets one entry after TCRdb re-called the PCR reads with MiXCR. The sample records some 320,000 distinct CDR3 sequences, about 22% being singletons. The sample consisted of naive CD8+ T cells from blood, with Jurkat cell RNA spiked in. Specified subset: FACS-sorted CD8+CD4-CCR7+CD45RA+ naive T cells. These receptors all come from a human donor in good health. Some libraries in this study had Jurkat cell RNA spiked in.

The CDR3 region is CASSFSVGREKLFF. DNA for the CDR3: TGTGCCAGCAGCTTTTCGGTAGGGCGAGAAAAACTGTTTTTT. The chain joins TRBV13 to TRBJ1-4; D ambiguous. The V gene's germline CDR1 is PRHDT and CDR2 FYEKMQ (reference sequence). The CDR3 totals 14 residues. Trimming removed 3 bases at V and 8 bases at J, with 13 bases between.

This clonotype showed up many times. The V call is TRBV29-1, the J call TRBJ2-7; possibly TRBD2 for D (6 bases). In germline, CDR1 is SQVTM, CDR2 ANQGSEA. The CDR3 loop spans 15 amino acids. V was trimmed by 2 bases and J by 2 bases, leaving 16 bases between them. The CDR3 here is CSVERSGERAYEQYF. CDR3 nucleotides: TGCAGCGTTGAAAGGTCGGGGGAGAGGGCCTACGAGCAGTACTTC.

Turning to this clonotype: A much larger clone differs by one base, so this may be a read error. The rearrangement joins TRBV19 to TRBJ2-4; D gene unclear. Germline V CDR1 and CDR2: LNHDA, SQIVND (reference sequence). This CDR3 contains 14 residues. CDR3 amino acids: CASSIDIAINIQYF. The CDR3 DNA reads TGTGCCAGTAGTATAGACATAGCCATAAACATTCAGTACTTC.

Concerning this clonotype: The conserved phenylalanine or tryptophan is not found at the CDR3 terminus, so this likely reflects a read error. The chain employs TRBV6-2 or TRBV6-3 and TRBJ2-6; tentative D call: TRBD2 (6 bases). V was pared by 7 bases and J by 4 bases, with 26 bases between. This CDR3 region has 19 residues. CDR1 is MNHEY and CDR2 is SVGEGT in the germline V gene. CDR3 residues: CASKVAFGTHAEGANVLTL. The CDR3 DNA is TGTGCCAGCAAGGTTGCGTTTGGGACTCATGCTGAGGGGGCCAACGTCCTGACTCTC.

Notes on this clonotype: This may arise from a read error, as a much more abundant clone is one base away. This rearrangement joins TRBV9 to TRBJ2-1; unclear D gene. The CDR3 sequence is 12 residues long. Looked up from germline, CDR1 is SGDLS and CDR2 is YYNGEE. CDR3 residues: CAISSRLNEQFF. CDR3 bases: TGTGCCATCAGCTCACGGTTGAATGAGCAGTTCTTC.

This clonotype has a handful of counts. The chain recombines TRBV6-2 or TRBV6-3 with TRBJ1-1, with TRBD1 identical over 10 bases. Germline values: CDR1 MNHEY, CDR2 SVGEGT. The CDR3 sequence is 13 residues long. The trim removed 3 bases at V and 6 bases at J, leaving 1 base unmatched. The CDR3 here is CASSYGTGAEAFF. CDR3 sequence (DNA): TGTGCCAGCAGTTATGGGACAGGGGCTGAAGCTTTCTTT.

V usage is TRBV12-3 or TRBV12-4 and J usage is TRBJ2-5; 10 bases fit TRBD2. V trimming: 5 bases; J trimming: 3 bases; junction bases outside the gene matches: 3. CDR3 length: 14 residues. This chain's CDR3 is CASSPGTSEETQYF. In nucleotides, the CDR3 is TGTGCCAGCAGTCCCGGGACTAGCGAAGAGACCCAGTACTTC.

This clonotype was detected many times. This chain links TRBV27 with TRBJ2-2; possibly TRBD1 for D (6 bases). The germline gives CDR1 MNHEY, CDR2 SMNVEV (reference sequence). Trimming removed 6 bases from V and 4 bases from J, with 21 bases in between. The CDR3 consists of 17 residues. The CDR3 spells CASSAVSVRGTTGELFF. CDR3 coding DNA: TGTGCCAGCAGCGCCGTCAGTGTCAGGGGTACCACCGGGGAGCTGTTTTTT.

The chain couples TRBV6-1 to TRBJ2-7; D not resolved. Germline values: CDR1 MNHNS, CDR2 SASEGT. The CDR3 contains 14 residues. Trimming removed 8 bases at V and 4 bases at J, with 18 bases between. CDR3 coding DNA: TGTGCCAGCTCCCTGGCACACCTGACGTACGAGCAGTACTTC. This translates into CASSLAHLTYEQYF.

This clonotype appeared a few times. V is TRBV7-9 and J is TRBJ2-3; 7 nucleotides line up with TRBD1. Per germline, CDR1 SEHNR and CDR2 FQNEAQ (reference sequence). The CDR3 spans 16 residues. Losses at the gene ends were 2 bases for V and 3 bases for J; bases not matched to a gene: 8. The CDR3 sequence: CASSLRSGGITDTQYF. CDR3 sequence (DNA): TGTGCCAGCAGCTTACGATCAGGGGGTATAACAGATACGCAGTATTTT.

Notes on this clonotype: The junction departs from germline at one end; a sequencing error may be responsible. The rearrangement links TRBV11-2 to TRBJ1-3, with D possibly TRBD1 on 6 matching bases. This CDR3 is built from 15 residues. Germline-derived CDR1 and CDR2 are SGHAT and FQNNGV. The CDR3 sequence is CASNGGSYSGNIIYF. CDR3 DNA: TGTGCCAGCAATGGGGGCAGTTACTCTGGAAACATCATATACTTT.

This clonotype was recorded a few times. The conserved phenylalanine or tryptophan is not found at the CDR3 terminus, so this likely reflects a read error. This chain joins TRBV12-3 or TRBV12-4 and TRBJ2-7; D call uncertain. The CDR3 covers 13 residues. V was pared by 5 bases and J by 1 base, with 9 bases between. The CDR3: CASSQQLSYEQYL. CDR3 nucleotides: TGTGCCAGCAGTCAACAGCTTTCCTACGAGCAGTACCTC.

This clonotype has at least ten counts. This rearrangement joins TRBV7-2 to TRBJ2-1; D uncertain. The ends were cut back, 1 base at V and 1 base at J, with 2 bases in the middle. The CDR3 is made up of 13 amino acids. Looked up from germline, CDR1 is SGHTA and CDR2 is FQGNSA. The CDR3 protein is CASSLDSYNEQFF. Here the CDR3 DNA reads TGTGCCAGCAGCTTAGATTCCTACAATGAGCAGTTCTTC.

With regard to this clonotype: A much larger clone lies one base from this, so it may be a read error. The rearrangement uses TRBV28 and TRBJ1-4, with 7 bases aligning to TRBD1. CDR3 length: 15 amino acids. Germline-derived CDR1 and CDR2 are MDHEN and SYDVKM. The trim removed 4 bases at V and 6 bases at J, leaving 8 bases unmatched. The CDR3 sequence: CASSSQTGRDEKLFF. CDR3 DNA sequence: TGTGCCAGCAGTTCCCAGACAGGGCGGGATGAAAAACTGTTTTTT.

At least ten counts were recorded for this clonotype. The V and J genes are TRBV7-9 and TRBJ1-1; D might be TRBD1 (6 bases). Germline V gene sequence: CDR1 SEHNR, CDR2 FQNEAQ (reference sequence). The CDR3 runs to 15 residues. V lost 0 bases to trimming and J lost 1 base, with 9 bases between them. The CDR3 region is CASSLAQGSNTEAFF. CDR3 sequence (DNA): TGTGCCAGCAGCTTAGCGCAGGGGTCGAACACTGAAGCTTTCTTT.

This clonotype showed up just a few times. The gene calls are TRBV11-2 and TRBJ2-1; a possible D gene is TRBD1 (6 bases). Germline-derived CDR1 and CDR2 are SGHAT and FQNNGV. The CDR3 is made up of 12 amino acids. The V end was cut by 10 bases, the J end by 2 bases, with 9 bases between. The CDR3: CATHRAYNEQFF. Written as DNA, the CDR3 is TGTGCCACCCACAGGGCCTACAATGAGCAGTTCTTC.

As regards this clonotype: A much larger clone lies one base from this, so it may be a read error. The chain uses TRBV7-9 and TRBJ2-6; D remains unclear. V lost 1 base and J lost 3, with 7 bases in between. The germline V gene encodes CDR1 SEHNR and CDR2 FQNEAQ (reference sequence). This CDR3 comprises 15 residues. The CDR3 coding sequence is TGTGCCAGCAGCTTAGTGGGGATTGGGGCCAACGTCCTGACTTTC. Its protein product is CASSLVGIGANVLTF.

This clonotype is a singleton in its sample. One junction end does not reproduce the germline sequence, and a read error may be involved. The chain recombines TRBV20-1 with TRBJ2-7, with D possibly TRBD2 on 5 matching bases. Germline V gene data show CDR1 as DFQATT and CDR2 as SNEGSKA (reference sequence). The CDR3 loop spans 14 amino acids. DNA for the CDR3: TGCAGTGCTAGAGATGGTGGGAGCAGCTACGAGCTGTACTTC. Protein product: CSARDGGSSYELYF.

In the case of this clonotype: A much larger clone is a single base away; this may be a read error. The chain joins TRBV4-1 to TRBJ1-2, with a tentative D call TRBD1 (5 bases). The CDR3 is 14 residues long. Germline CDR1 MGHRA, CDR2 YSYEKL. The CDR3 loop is CACSQDAGSYGYTF. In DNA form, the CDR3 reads TGCGCCTGCAGCCAAGATGCAGGGAGCTATGGCTACACCTTC.